These 16 T cell receptor beta chains share one sample of origin, sequenced in a study of identifying expanded T cells in peripheral blood. Generated by immunoSEQ multiplex PCR, the TCRdb table keeps only in-frame clones and is missing some. Of 90,000 to 120,000 clones listed, 85% to 90% are singletons. Sequenced material: blood. These receptors came from a person aged 18 to 70 in good health.

V and J are TRBV10-2 and TRBJ2-7, with TRBD2 as a possible D gene (7 bases). V dropped 0 bases and J dropped 0 bases, with 18 bases sitting between them. CDR1 WSHSY and CDR2 SAAADI come from the germline V gene. The CDR3 runs 18 residues. Here the CDR3 reads CASSESLAGAGSSYEQYF. The CDR3 DNA follows: TGCGCCAGCAGTGAGTCATTGGCGGGGGCTGGGAGCTCCTACGAGCAGTACTTC.

The gene calls are TRBV23-1 and TRBJ1-1; tentatively, D is TRBD1 (6 bases). TRBV23-1 is classed as an ORF, of uncertain function. Trimming pared 5 bases from V and 5 bases from J, leaving 15 bases between. The length of the CDR3 is 14 residues. In nucleotides, the CDR3 is TGCGCCAGCAGTAACCTGAGACAGGAGACTGAAGCTTTCTTT. Its translation is CASSNLRQETEAFF.

The gene calls are TRBV7-9 and TRBJ2-7; a weak D match, TRBD1 (6 bases). Germline V CDR1 and CDR2: SEHNR, FQNEAQ (reference sequence). CDR3 length: 14 residues. V lost 5 bases, J lost 3 bases, and 14 bases lay in between. CDR3 bases: TGTGCCAGCAGCCTCCGGGACATATACTACGAGCAGTACTTC. Its translation is CASSLRDIYYEQYF.

This clone was found a few times. This chain links TRBV6-4 with TRBJ2-3, with 9 bases aligning to TRBD2. The junction had 2 bases not matched to a gene; V was cut back by 4 bases and J by 3 bases. The CDR3 runs 14 residues. Germline V lookup: CDR1 MRHNA, CDR2 SNTAGT. Here the CDR3 reads CASSGGGATDTQYF. In DNA, the CDR3 is TGTGCCAGCAGTGGCGGGGGGGCAACAGATACGCAGTATTTT.

The genes are TRBV2 and TRBJ2-3, with 7 bases lining up with TRBD2. The V gene end was trimmed by 4 bases and the J gene end by 4 bases; junction bases not matched to a gene: 11. The germline CDR1 and CDR2 sequences are SNHLY and FYNNEI. The CDR3 totals 16 residues. CDR3 sequence: CASSASRGGPPDTQYF. CDR3 nucleotides: TGTGCCAGCAGTGCTAGCCGCGGGGGTCCGCCAGATACGCAGTATTTT.

The chain joins TRBV15 to TRBJ1-3; D is perhaps TRBD1 (5 bases). The CDR3 contains 15 residues. The germline V gene encodes CDR1 LNHNV and CDR2 YYDKDF (reference sequence). The ends were cut back, 5 bases at V and 2 bases at J, with 13 bases in the middle. CDR3 sequence (DNA): TGTGCCACCAGCCCGAGGGTAGGGGCTGGAAACACCATATATTTT. Protein: CATSPRVGAGNTIYF.

A note on this clone: Other nucleotide sequences from this sample produce the same CDR3. V is TRBV7-9 and J is TRBJ2-2; 8 bases map to TRBD1. Germline V gene sequence: CDR1 SEHNR, CDR2 FQNEAQ (reference sequence). The CDR3 runs 15 residues. V trimming: 5 bases; J trimming: 2 bases; junction bases outside the gene matches: 4. The CDR3 coding sequence is TGTGCCAGCAGCCTTGGACAGGGTAACACCGGGGAGCTGTTTTTT. Encoded protein: CASSLGQGNTGELFF.

V usage is TRBV11-2 and J usage is TRBJ1-2, with TRBD1 identical over 9 bases. Germline CDR1 reads SGHAT; CDR2 reads FQNNGV. V lost 5 bases and J lost 2; bases outside the gene matches: 12. The CDR3 length is 17 residues. CDR3 sequence: CASSTVPGQGLNYGYTF. The DNA of the CDR3 is TGTGCCAGCAGCACCGTCCCGGGACAGGGTTTGAACTATGGCTACACCTTC.

On this clone itself: Given a much more abundant clone one base away, this may be a read error. Other DNA sequences in this sample translate to the same CDR3. The chain uses TRBV11-2 and TRBJ2-7; weak D call: TRBD1 (5 bases). CDR1 and CDR2 from the germline V gene are SGHAT and FQNNGV. Trimming removed 1 base from V and 2 bases from J, with 6 bases in between. The CDR3 is made up of 13 amino acids. CDR3 nucleotide sequence: TGTGCCAGCAGCTTAGGCAGGGCCTACGAGCAGTACTTC. Protein sequence: CASSLGRAYEQYF.

J is TRBJ1-2 and V is TRBV19, with D possibly matching TRBD1 (5 bases). The CDR3 is made up of 15 amino acids. Per germline, CDR1 LNHDA and CDR2 SQIVND (reference sequence). V was shortened by 6 bases and J by 8 bases, with 22 bases between the two germline ends. The CDR3 nucleotides are TGTGCCAGTAGCCTACTTCGCGGGTCCTCAGGGGGCTACACCTTC. Translated: CASSLLRGSSGGYTF.

This chain uses TRBV10-3 with TRBJ2-3; 8 nucleotides align to TRBD2. Germline V gene sequence: CDR1 ENHRY, CDR2 SYGVKD. The CDR3 is made up of 16 amino acids. J lost 2 bases, V lost 2 bases, and 6 bases had no gene match. This CDR3 is CAISEPAGANTDTQYF. Here the CDR3 DNA reads TGTGCCATCAGTGAGCCAGCGGGGGCGAACACAGATACGCAGTATTTT.

This chain connects TRBV15 to TRBJ1-3, with a possible D match to TRBD1 (6 bases). The V gene lost 3 bases and the J gene lost 2 bases, with 8 bases spanning the gap. Germline values: CDR1 LNHNV, CDR2 YYDKDF (reference sequence). The CDR3 has 14 amino acids. CDR3 sequence (DNA): TGTGCCACCAGCAGCGCAGGGGCTGGAAACACCATATATTTT. It is translated as CATSSAGAGNTIYF.

The chain combines TRBV4-1 with TRBJ1-5; TRBD1 agrees at 8 bases. The germline gives CDR1 MGHRA, CDR2 YSYEKL. This CDR3 comprises 16 residues. V gave up 4 bases and J gave up 3 bases; unmatched junction bases: 8. This CDR3 is CASSRVMGQVNQPQHF. As DNA, the CDR3 is TGCGCCAGCAGCCGAGTGATGGGACAGGTCAATCAGCCCCAGCATTTT.

The chain links TRBV11-2 to TRBJ2-5; D is unresolved. The CDR3 totals 14 residues. Germline assignment: CDR1 SGHAT and CDR2 FQNNGV. Trimming pared 2 bases from V and 3 bases from J, leaving 10 bases between. The CDR3 loop is CASSLTTTKETQYF. The DNA of the CDR3 is TGTGCCAGCAGCTTAACTACAACGAAAGAGACCCAGTACTTC.

The chain joins TRBV4-3 to TRBJ2-3, with 10 bases matching TRBD1. Germline V gene sequence: CDR1 LGHNA, CDR2 YSLEER. The CDR3 runs to 17 residues. Trimming cost V 0 bases and J 4 bases; bases outside gene matches: 7. CDR3: CASSQELPGQGSDTQYF. Here the CDR3 DNA reads TGCGCCAGCAGCCAAGAACTCCCGGGACAGGGGTCAGATACGCAGTATTTT.

This chain uses TRBV6-6 with TRBJ2-6; D is undetermined. V was pared by 2 bases and J by 3 bases, with 11 bases between. CDR3 length: 16 residues. CDR1 is MNHNY and CDR2 is SVGAGI in the germline V gene (reference sequence). Written as DNA, the CDR3 is TGTGCCAGCAGTTACCCACGGTCCGATGGGGCCAACGTCCTGACTTTC. This codes for CASSYPRSDGANVLTF.